This T cell receptor (beta chain) derives from a study of blood T cell repertoires in COVID-19. This CDR3 is 13 amino acids long. Clones were sequenced by immunoSEQ multiplex PCR, and TCRdb holds only the in-frame ones, with some missing. The sample includes 490,000 or so clones, about nine tenths of them seen just once. This receptor was obtained from a woman in her sixties who had recovered from COVID-19. Sequencing used PBMCs or T cells enriched from blood (not recorded which). This sequence joins TRBV21-1 and TRBJ1-1. TRBV21-1 is labeled a pseudogene. CDR3 in DNA: TGTGCCAGCAGCACCCAGTCGGGGGGCGAAGCTTTCTTT. Protein: CASSTQSGGEAFF.